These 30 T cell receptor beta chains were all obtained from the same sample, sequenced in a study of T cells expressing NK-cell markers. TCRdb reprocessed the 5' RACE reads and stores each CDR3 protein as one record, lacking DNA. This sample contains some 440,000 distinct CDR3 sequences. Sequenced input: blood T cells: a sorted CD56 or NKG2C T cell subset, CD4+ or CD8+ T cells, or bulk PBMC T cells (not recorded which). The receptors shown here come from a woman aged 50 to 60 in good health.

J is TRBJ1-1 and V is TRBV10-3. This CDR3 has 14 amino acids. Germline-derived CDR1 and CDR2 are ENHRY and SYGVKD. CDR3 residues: CAISLTPIDTEAFF.

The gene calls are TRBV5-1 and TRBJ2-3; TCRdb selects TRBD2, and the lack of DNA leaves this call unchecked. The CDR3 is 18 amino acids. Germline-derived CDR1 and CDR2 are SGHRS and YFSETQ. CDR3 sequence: CASSEIKLAEPSTDTQYF.

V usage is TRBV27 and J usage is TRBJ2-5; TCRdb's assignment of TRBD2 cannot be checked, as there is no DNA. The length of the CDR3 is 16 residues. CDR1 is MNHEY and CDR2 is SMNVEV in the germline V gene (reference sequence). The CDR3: CASRLAGGPSGETQYF.

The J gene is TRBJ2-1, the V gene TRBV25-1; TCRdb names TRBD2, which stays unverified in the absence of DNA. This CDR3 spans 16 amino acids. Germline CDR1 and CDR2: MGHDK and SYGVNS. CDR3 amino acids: CASSDTSGNALNEQFF.

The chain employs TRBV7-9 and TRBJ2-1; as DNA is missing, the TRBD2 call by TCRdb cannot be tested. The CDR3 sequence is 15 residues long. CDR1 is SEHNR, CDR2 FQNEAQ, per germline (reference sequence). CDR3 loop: CASSPQGGNHNEQFF.

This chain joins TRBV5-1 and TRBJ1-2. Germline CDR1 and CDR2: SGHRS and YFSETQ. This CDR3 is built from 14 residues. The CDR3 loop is CASSMDLANYGYTF.

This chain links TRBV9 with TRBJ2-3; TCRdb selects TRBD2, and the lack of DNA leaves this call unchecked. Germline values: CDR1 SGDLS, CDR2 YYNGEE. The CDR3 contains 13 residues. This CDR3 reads CASSEIAVGTQYF.

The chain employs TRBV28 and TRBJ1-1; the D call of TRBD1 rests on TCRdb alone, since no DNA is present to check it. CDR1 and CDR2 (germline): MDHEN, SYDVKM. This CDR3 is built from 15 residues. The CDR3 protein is CASSPLGGPRTEAFF.

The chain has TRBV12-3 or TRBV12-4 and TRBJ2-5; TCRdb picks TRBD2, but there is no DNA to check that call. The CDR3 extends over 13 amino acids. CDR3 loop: CASTWAQRETQYF.

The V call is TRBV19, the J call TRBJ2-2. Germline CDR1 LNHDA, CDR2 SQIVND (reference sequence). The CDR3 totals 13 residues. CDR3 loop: CASSSIAFGELFF. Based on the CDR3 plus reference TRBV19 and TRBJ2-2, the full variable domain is DGGITQSPKYLFRKEGQNVTLSCEQNLNHDAMYWYRQDPGQGLRLIYYSQIVNDFQKGDIAEGYSVSREKKESFPLTVTSAQKNPTAFYLCASSSIAFGELFFGEGSRLTVL.

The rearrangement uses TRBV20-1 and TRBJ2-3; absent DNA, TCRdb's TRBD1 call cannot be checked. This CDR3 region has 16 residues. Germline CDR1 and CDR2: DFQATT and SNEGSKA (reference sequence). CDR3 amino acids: CSARDPRQGSTDTQYF.

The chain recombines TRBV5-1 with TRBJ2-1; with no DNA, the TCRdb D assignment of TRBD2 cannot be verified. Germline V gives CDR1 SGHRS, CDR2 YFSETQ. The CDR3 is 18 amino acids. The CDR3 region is CASSSGLAGITRLNEQFF.

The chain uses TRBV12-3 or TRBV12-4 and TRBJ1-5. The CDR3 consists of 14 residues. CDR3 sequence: CASKGGGNNQPQHF.

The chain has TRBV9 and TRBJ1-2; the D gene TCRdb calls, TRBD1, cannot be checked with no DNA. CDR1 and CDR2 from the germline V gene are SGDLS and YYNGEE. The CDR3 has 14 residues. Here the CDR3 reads CASSVEGPVGGYTF.

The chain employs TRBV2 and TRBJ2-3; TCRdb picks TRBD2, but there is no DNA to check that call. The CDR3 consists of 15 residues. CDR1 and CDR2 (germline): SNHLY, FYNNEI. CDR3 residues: CASSELGTSGRTQYF.

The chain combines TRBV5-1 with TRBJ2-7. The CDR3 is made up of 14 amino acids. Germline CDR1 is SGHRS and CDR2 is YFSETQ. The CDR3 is CASRVRQNSYEQYF.

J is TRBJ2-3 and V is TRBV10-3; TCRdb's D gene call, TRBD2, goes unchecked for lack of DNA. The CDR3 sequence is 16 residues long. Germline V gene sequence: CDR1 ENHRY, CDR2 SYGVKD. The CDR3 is CAIGKPTSGIIDTQYF.

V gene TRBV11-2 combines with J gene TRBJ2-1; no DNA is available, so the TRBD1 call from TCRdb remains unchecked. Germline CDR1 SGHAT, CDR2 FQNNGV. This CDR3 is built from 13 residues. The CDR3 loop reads CASSQGQGVEQFF. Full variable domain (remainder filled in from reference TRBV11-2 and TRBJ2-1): EAGVAQSPRYKIIEKRQSVAFWCNPISGHATLYWYQQILGQGPKLLIQFQNNGVVDDSQLPKDRFSAERLKGVDSTLKIQPAKLEDSAVYLCASSQGQGVEQFFGPGTRLTVL.

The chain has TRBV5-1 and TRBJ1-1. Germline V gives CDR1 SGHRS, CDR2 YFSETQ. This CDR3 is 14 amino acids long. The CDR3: CASRQEGGNTEAFF.

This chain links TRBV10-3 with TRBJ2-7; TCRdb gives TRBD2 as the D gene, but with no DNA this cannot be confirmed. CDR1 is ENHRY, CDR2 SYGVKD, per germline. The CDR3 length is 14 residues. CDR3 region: CAISDSGLGYEQYF.

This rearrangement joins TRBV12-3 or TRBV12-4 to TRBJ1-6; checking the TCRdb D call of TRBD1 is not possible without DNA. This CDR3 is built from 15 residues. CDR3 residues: CASSRRTGSVSPLHF.

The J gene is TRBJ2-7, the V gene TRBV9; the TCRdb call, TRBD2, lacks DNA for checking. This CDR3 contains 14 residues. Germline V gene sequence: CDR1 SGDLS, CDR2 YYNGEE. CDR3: CASTLGLGPYEQYF.

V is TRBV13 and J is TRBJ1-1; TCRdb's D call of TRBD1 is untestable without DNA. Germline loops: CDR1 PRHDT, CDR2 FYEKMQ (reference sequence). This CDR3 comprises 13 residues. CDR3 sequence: CASSGNGGTEAFF.

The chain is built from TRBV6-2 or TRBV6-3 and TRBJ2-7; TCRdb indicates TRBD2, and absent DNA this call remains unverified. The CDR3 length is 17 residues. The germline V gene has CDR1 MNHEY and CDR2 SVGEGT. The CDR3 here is CASSYTLAETISYEQYF.

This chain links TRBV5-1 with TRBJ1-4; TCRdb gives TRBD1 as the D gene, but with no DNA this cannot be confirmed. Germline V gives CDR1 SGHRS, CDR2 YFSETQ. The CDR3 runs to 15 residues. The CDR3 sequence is CASSLALQGGEKLFF. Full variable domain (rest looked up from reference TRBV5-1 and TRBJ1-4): KAGVTQTPRYLIKTRGQQVTLSCSPISGHRSVSWYQQTPGQGLQFLFEYFSETQRNKGNFPGRFSGRQFSNSRSEMNVSTLELGDSALYLCASSLALQGGEKLFFGSGTQLSVL.

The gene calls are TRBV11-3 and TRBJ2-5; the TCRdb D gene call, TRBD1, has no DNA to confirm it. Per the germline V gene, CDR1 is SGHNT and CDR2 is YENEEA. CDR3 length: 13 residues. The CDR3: CASSSGQGETQYF.

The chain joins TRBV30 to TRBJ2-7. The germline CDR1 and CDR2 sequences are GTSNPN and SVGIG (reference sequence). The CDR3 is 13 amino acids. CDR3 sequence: CAWSRLLGYEQYF.

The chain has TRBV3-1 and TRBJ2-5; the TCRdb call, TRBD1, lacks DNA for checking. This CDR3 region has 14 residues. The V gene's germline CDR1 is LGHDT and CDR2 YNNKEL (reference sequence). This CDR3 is CASSPWTRQETQYF.

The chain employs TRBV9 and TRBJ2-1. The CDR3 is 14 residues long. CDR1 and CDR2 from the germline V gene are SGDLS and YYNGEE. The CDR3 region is CASSVGAASNEQFF.

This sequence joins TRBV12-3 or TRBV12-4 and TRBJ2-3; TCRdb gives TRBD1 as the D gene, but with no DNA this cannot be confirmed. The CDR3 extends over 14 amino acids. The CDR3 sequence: CASTRGPGTDTQYF.